The clone carrying this T cell receptor beta chain occurred a few times. Its antigen is not identified. A read error may produce the germline difference seen at one junction end. The record originates from a study of blood T cells in healthy people across ages. Study-level points and caveats: Roughly linearly, TCR beta diversity per million T cells fell as age increased. As naive T cell percentage varied, TCR beta diversity correlated strongly with it.

For the second PCR, which ran for about 6 to 11 cycles, a sample-barcoded 5' primer and a J-beta primer mix were used. All samples gave at least 3 million CDR3-containing paired-end reads. TCRdb re-derived calls from the 5' RACE reads in MiXCR, one entry per CDR3 protein. This sample yields around 1.5 million distinct CDR3 sequences, of which about 35% are seen a single time; approximately 11% belongs to the top ten. Looked up from germline, CDR1 is DFQATT and CDR2 is SNEGSKA (reference sequence). The CDR3 totals 15 residues. Specimen: blood. The source is a woman between 25 and 40 years old in good health. The chain carries TRBV20-1 and TRBJ2-7; TRBD2 matches 10 bases. The CDR3 nucleotides are TGCAATGCTAGAGGTAGCGGGGGGACAGCCTACGAGCAGTACTTC. Its translation: CNARGSGGTAYEQYF.